These T cell receptor beta chains were read from a single sample in a study of cytomegalovirus exposure and HLA in healthy donors. Produced via immunoSEQ multiplex PCR; TCRdb's table is partial and in-frame only. The profile shows 99,000 or so clones, 86% of them singletons. The sequencing sample was made of PBMCs. The receptor set was obtained from a woman under 30 in good health and CMV-seropositive. The CDR3 runs from the conserved cysteine through the conserved F or W. D genes are given only for firm matches. Clone size appears in some rows only: once, few, many, or a class for an expanded clone.

TRBD1	TRBV19	few	TRBJ2-1	TGTGCCAGTAGTAAGGGACAGGGGAGAGTGAATGAGCAGTTCTTC	CASSKGQGRVNEQFF
.	TRBV7-2	.	TRBJ2-1	TGTGCCAGCAGCTTTGTAAATGACAATGAGCAGTTCTTC	CASSFVNDNEQFF
TRBD1	TRBV27	.	TRBJ1-2	TGTGCCAGCAGTTTACGACAGGGGACCTCCTATGGCTACACCTTC	CASSLRQGTSYGYTF
TRBD1	TRBV19	.	TRBJ1-2	TGTGCCAGTAGTAAACGGACAGGGACGCACTATGGCTACACCTTC	CASSKRTGTHYGYTF
.	TRBV13	.	TRBJ1-1	TGTGCCAGCAGCTGGACAACGGCTGAAGCTTTCTTT	CASSWTTAEAFF
.	TRBV5-1	.	TRBJ2-3	TGCGCCAGCAGCTTGGCCCTTTCAGGCGGGATCGGGACAGATACGCAGTATTTT	CASSLALSGGIGTDTQYF
TRBD1	TRBV6-1	.	TRBJ2-7	TGTGCCAGCAGTGAATGGTTGGGACAGGGAGTCTACGAGCAGTACTTC	CASSEWLGQGVYEQYF
.	TRBV27	.	TRBJ1-2	TGTGCCAGCAGTTTGTTGGAGGGAGATGGCTACACCTTC	CASSLLEGDGYTF
.	TRBV5-1	.	TRBJ2-2	TGCGCCAGCAGCACTGAGGGCCTCCCTCCAAGGGGGGAGCTGTTTTTT	CASSTEGLPPRGELFF
.	TRBV6-5	.	TRBJ2-7	TGTGCCAGCAGTTCGAACAGGGTGATTACCTACGAGCAGTACTTC	CASSSNRVITYEQYF
.	TRBV28	.	TRBJ2-3	TGTGCCAGCAGCCAAACAGCAGATACGCAGTATTTT	CASSQTADTQYF
TRBD1	TRBV30	.	TRBJ2-3	TGTGCCTGGAGTGTACTCACAGGGGGCACAGATACGCAGTATTTT	CAWSVLTGGTDTQYF
TRBD1	TRBV9	few	TRBJ1-2	TGTGCCAGCACCCTAGACGGGACAGGGGACTATGGCTACACCTTC	CASTLDGTGDYGYTF
.	TRBV5-1	once	TRBJ2-5	TGCGCCAGCAGCTTAATAGGGAGGACCCAAGAGACCCAGTACTTC	CASSLIGRTQETQYF
.	TRBV6-5	.	TRBJ1-1	TGTGCCAGCAGTTACCCCGGACAGAACGGAGAAGCTTTCTTT	CASSYPGQNGEAFF
TRBD1	TRBV9	.	TRBJ2-2	TGTGCCAGCAGCCCCCGACAGGGCGGGAACACCGGGGAGCTGTTTTTT	CASSPRQGGNTGELFF
.	TRBV6-5	.	TRBJ2-3	TGTGCCAGCAGTTACTTTGCGGAAAGCACAGATACGCAGTATTTT	CASSYFAESTDTQYF
.	TRBV19	.	TRBJ1-1	TGTGCCAGTAGTATCGGGGAGGGCACTGAAGCTTTCTTT	CASSIGEGTEAFF
TRBD2	TRBV6-5	.	TRBJ2-3	TGTGCTAGTGGAGCAGGGAGGGCAGATACGCAGTATTTT	CASGAGRADTQYF
.	TRBV2	.	TRBJ2-7	TGTGCCAGCACCCGGACAGACTCATACGAGCAGTACTTC	CASTRTDSYEQYF
.	TRBV18	.	TRBJ1-6	TGTGCCAGCTCACCCTTGGGGCTGGGGCAGAATTCACCCCTCCACTTT	CASSPLGLGQNSPLHF
.	TRBV9	.	TRBJ1-6	TGTGCCAGCAGCGTAGCGACAGGCCTAAATTCACCCCTCCACTTT	CASSVATGLNSPLHF
.	TRBV5-6	.	TRBJ2-7	TGTGCCAGCAGCTTGCAGGCAGGGAAGCAGTACTTC	CASSLQAGKQYF
.	TRBV4-1	.	TRBJ2-1	TGCGCCAGCAGCCAAGGGACAGTAACCTACAATGAGCAGTTCTTC	CASSQGTVTYNEQFF
.	TRBV9	.	TRBJ2-2	TGTGCCAGCAGCCCAAACACCGGGGAGCTGTTTTTT	CASSPNTGELFF
.	TRBV20-1	.	TRBJ1-5	TGCAGTGCTAACAGTCAGCCCCAGCATTTT	CSANSQPQHF
.	TRBV7-9	.	TRBJ2-1	TGTGCCAGCAGCTCGCGGGATGAGCAGTTCTTC	CASSSRDEQFF
TRBD1	TRBV18	once	TRBJ2-2	TGTGCCAGCTCACCACAGGGGGCGAGCACCGGGGAGCTGTTTTTT	CASSPQGASTGELFF
.	TRBV4-1	once	TRBJ1-3	TGCGCCAGCAGCCAGCCAGTGTCCGGGAATCGCAACACCATATATTTT	CASSQPVSGNRNTIYF